This TCR beta chain was sequenced in a study of tumor-infiltrating lymphocytes in primary liver carcinoma. Germline lookup yields CDR1 MGHRA and CDR2 YSYEKL. The CDR3 consists of 16 residues. Study outcomes and limitations: Tumor-adjacent and tumor-blood pairs showed less overlap than tumor region pairs.

TCR beta cDNA was prepared out of around 460 ng total RNA by means of a constant-region primer. For TCR beta, libraries were produced by three nested multiplex PCR rounds using slightly modified ARM-PCR. PCR rounds one and two used TRBV1-TRBV30 forward primers with a C-beta reverse primer for around 9 cycles each. TCRdb ran MiXCR on the multiplex PCR reads and lists one entry per CDR3 protein. The sample holds approximately 73,000 distinct CDR3 sequences; over 60% are singletons and the top ten take roughly 25%. This clonotype was detected a few times. The antigen is not known. One end of the junction varies from germline; a read error may be responsible. Bulk tissue was left unsorted, and RNA and DNA were co-extracted from roughly 20-30 mg of it.

The V gene is TRBV4-1, the J gene TRBJ2-1, with 7 bases aligning to TRBD2. Sequenced: liver tumor tissue from sampling region 4. This sample's subset: tumor region T4, right-lateral pole. This sequence was found in a man aged 35-49 years with primary liver carcinoma and hepatitis B virus infection. DNA of the CDR3: TGCGCCAGCAGCCAAGTCGGGATTAGCGGGTACAATGAGCAGTCCTTC. This sequence encodes CASSQVGISGYNEQSF.